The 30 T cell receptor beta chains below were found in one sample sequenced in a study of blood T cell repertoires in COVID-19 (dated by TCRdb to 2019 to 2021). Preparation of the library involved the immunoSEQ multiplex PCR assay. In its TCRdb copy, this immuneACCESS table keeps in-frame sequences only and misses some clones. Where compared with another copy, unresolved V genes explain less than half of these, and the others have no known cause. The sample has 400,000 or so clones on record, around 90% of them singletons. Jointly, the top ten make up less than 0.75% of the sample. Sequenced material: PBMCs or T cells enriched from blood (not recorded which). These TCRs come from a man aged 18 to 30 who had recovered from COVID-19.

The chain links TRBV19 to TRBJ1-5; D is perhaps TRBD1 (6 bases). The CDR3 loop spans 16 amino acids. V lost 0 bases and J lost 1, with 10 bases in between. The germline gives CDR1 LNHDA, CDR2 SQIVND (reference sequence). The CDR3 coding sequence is TGTGCCAGTAGTATAGATCATCAGGGGAGCAATCAGCCCCAGCATTTT. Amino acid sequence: CASSIDHQGSNQPQHF.

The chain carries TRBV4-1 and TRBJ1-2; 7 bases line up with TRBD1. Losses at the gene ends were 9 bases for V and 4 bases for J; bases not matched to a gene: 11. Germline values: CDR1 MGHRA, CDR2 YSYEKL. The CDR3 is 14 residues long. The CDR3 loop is CASGNTGAPYGYTF. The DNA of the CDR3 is TGCGCCAGTGGGAACACAGGGGCCCCCTATGGCTACACCTTC.

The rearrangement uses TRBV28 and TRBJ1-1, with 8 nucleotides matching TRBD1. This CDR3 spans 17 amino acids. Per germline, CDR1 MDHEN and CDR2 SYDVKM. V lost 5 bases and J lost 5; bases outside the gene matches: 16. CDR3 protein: CASSPYPVTGVQTEAFF. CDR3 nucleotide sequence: TGTGCCAGCAGTCCATATCCCGTGACAGGGGTACAGACTGAAGCTTTCTTT.

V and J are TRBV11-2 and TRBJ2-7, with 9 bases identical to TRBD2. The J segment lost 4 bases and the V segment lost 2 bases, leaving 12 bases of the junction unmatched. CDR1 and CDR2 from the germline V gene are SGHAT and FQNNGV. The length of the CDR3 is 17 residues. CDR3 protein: CASSLSSGARNSYEQYF. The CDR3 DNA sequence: TGTGCCAGCAGCTTATCTAGCGGGGCCCGTAATTCTTACGAGCAGTACTTC.

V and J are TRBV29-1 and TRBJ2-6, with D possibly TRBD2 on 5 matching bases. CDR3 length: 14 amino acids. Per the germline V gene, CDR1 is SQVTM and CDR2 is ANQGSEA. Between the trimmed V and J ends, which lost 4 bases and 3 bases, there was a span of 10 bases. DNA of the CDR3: TGCAGCGTTGGAGGGCTAGGTGGGGCCAACGTCCTGACTTTC. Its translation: CSVGGLGGANVLTF.

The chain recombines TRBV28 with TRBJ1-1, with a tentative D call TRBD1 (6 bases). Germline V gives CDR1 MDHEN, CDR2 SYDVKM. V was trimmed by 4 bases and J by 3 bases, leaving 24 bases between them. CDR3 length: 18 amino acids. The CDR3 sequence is CASSSRDPTGRDYTEAFF. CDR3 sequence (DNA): TGTGCCAGCAGTTCCCGAGATCCGACAGGCCGGGATTACACTGAAGCTTTCTTT.

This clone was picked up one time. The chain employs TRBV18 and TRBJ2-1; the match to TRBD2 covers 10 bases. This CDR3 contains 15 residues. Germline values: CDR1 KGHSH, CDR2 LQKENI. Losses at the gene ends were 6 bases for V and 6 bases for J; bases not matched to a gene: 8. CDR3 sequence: CASSLLAGTGNEQFF. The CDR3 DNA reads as TGTGCCAGCTCCCTACTAGCGGGAACTGGCAATGAGCAGTTCTTC. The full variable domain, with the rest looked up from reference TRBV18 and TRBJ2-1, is NAGVMQNPRHLVRRRGQEARLRCSPMKGHSHVYWYRQLPEEGLKFMVYLQKENIIDESGMPKERFSAEFPKEGPSILRIQQVVRGDSAAYFCASSLLAGTGNEQFFGPGTRLTVL.

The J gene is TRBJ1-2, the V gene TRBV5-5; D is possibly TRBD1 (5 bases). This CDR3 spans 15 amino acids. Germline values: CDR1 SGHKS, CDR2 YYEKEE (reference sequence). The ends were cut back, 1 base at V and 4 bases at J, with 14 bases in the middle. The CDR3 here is CASSLSVQGPYGYTF. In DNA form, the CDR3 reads TGTGCCAGCAGCTTGAGTGTGCAGGGCCCCTATGGCTACACCTTC.

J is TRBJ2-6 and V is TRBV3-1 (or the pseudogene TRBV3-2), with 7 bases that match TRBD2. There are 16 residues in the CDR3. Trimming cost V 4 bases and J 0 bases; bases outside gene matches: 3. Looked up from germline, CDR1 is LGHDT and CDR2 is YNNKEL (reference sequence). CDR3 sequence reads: CASSLPGGSGANVLTF. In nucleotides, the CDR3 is TGTGCCAGCAGCCTGCCGGGAGGCTCTGGGGCCAACGTCCTGACTTTC.

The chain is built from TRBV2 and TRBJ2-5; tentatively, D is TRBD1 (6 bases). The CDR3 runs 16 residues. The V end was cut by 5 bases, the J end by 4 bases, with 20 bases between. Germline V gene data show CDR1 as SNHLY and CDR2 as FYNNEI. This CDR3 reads CASSLRPPQQGETQYF. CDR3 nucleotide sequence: TGTGCCAGCAGTCTTAGACCCCCGCAACAGGGAGAGACCCAGTACTTC.

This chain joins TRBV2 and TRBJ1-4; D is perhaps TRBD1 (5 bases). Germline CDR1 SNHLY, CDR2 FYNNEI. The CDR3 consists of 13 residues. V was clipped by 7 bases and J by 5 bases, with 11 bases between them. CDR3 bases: TGTGCCAGCATGGGGCAGGGAAATGAAAAACTGTTTTTT. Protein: CASMGQGNEKLFF.

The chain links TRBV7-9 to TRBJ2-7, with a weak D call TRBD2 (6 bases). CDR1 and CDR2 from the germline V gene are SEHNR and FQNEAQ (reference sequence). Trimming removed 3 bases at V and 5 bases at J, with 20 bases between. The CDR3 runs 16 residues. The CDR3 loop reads CASSFSRRAVIDEQYF. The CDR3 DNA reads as TGTGCCAGCAGCTTCTCCCGGAGGGCCGTTATAGACGAGCAGTACTTC.

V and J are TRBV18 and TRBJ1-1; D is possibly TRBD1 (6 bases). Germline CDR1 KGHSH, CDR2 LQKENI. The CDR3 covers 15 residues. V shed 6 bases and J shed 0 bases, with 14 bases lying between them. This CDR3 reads CASSPGQPMNTEAFF. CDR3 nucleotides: TGTGCCAGCTCTCCGGGACAACCCATGAACACTGAAGCTTTCTTT. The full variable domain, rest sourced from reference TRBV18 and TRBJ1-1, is NAGVMQNPRHLVRRRGQEARLRCSPMKGHSHVYWYRQLPEEGLKFMVYLQKENIIDESGMPKERFSAEFPKEGPSILRIQQVVRGDSAAYFCASSPGQPMNTEAFFGQGTRLTVV.

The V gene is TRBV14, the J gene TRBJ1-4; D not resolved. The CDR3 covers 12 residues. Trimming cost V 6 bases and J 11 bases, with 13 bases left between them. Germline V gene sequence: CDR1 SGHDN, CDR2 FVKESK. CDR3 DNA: TGTGCCAGCAGTACAACAAGTTCCAAACTGTTTTTT. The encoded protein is CASSTTSSKLFF. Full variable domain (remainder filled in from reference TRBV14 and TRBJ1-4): EAGVTQFPSHSVIEKGQTVTLRCDPISGHDNLYWYRRVMGKEIKFLLHFVKESKQDESGMPNNRFLAERTGGTYSTLKVQPAELEDSGVYFCASSTTSSKLFFGSGTQLSVL.

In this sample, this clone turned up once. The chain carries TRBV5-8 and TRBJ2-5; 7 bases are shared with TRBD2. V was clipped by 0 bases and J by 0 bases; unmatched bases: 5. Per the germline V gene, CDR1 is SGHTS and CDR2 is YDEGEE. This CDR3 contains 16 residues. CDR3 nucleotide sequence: TGTGCCAGCAGCTTGGGAAGCGGGACGTACCAAGAGACCCAGTACTTC. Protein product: CASSLGSGTYQETQYF.

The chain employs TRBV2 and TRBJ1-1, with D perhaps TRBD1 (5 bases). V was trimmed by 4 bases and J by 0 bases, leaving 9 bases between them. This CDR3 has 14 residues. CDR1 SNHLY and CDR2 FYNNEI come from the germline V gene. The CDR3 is CASSGGTLNTEAFF. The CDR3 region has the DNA TGTGCCAGCAGTGGGGGGACTTTGAACACTGAAGCTTTCTTT. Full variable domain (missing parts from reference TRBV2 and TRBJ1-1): EPEVTQTPSHQVTQMGQEVILRCVPISNHLYFYWYRQILGQKVEFLVSFYNNEISEKSEIFDDQFSVERPDGSNFTLKIRSTKLEDSAMYFCASSGGTLNTEAFFGQGTRLTVV.

The CDR3 sequence: CASTERGIRDGYTF. CDR3 bases: TGTGCCAGTACCGAGAGGGGGATCCGGGATGGCTACACCTTC. The rearrangement joins TRBV19 to TRBJ1-2; tentative D call: TRBD1 (6 bases). This CDR3 contains 14 residues. Looked up from germline, CDR1 is LNHDA and CDR2 is SQIVND (reference sequence). V lost 7 bases and J lost 6, with 18 bases in between.

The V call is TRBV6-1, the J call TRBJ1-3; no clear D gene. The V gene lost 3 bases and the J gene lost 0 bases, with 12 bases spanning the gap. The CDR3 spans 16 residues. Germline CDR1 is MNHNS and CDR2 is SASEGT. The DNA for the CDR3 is TGTGCCAGCAGTGACGTTCCCAAGAGCTCTGGAAACACCATATATTTT. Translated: CASSDVPKSSGNTIYF.

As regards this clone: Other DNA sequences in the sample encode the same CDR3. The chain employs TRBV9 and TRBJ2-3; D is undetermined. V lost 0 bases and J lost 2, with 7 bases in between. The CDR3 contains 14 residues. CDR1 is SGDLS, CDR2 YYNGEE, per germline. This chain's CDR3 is CASSVGTDTDTQYF. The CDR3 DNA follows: TGTGCCAGCAGCGTAGGAACAGACACAGATACGCAGTATTTT.

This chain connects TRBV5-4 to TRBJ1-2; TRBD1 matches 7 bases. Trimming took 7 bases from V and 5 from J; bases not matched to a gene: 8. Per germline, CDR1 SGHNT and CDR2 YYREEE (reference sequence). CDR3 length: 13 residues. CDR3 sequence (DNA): TGTGCCAGCTGCATTACAGGGGCGTATGGCTACACCTTC. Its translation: CASCITGAYGYTF.

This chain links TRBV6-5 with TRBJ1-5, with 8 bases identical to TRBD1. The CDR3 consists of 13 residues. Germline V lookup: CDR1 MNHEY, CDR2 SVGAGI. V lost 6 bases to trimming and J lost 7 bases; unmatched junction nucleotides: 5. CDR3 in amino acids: CASRDREWQPQHF. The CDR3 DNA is TGTGCCAGCAGGGACAGGGAGTGGCAGCCCCAGCATTTT.

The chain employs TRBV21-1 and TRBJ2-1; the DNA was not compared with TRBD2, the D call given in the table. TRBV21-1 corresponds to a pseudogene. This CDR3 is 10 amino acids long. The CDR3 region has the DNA TGTGCCAGCGCGCACAATGAGCAGTTCTTC. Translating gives CASAHNEQFF.

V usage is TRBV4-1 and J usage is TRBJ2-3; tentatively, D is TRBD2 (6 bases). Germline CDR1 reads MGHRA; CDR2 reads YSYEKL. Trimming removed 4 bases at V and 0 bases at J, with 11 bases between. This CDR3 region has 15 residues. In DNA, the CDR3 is TGCGCCAGCAGCCCGGGGGTGGGAAGCACAGATACGCAGTATTTT. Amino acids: CASSPGVGSTDTQYF.

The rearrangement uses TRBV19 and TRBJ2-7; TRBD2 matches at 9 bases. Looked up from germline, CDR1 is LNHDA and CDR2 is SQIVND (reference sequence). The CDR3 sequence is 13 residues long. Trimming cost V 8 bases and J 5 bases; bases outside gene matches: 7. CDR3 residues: CASSVAGANEQYF. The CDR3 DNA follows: TGTGCCAGTTCGGTAGCGGGAGCCAACGAGCAGTACTTC.

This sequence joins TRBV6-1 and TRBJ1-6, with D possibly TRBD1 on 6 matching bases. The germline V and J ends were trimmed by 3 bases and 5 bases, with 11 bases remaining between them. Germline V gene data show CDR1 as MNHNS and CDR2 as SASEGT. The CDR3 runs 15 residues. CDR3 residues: CASSDRGGNNSPLHF. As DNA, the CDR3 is TGTGCCAGCAGTGACAGGGGCGGAAATAATTCACCCCTCCACTTT.

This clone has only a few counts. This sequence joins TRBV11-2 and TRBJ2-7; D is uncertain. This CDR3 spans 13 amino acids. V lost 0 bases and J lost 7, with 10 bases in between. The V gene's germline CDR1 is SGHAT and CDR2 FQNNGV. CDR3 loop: CASSLDLSREQYF. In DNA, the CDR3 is TGTGCCAGCAGCTTAGATCTGTCCCGGGAGCAGTACTTC.

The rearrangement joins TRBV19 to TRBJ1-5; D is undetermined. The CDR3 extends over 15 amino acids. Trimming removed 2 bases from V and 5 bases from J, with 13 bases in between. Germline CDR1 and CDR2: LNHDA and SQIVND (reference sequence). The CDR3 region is CASSISGSGHQPQHF. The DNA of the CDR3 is TGTGCCAGTAGTATATCGGGGTCCGGCCATCAGCCCCAGCATTTT.

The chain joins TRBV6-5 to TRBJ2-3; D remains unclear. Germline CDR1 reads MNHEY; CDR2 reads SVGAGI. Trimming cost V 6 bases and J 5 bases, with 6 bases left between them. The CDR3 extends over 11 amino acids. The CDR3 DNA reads TGTGCCAGCAGCCCCGGAGATACGCAGTATTTT. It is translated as CASSPGDTQYF.

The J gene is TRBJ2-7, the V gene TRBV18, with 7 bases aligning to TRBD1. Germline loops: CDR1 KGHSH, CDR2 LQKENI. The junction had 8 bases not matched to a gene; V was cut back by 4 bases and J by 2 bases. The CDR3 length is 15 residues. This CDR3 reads CASSQGTDSTYEQYF. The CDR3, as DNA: TGTGCCAGCTCACAAGGGACAGATTCTACCTACGAGCAGTACTTC.

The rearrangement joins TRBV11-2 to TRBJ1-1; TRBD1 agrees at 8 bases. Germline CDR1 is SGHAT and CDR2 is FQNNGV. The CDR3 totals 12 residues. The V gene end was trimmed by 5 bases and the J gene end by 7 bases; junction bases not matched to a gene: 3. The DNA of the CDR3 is TGTGCCAGCAGCGTCGACAGGGGTGAAGCTTTCTTT. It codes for CASSVDRGEAFF.